This T cell receptor (beta chain) is from a study of cytomegalovirus exposure and HLA in healthy donors. The study ran its PCR with 60 Vbeta and 13 Jbeta primers. In the authors' workflow: Unique TCR beta chains totaled roughly 80 million in a later count, with roughly 10 million of them shared. Sequencing used immunoSEQ multiplex PCR; TCRdb keeps in-frame clones, though not all of them. For V, J and clone size, that table is used; D and trimming come from the DNA. There are about 200,000 clones in the sample; 82% occur only once, and roughly 0.098% lies in the top ten. The ends lost 5 bases at V and 0 bases at J; junction bases unmatched: 8. CDR1 SGHTA and CDR2 FQGNSA come from the germline V gene. The CDR3 totals 19 residues.

This TCR was sampled from a boy between 2 and 15 years old in good health and CMV-seronegative. Source material: PBMCs. This chain joins TRBV7-2 and TRBJ2-6; 12 bases map to TRBD2. The CDR3 coding sequence is TGTGCCAGCAGCCGTACTAGCGGGGGGCCGAGCTCTGGGGCCAACGTCCTGACTTTC. Protein product: CASSRTSGGPSSGANVLTF.